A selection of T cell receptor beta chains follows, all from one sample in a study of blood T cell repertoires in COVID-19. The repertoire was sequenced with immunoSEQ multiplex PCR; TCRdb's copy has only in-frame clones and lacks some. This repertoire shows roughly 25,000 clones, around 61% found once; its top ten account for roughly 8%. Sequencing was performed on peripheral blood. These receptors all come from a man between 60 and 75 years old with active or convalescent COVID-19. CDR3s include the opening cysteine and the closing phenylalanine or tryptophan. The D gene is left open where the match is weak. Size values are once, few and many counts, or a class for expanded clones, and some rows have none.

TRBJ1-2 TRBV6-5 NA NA CASSYSTQGIGYTF TGTGCCAGCAGTTACTCGACACAGGGTATCGGCTACACCTTC
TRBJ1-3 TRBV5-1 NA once CASRPTSSGNTIYF TGCGCCAGCCGCCCGACTTCCAGTGGAAACACCATATATTTT
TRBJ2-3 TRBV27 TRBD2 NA CASSPTSGRVGDTQYF TGTGCCAGCAGCCCGACTAGCGGGAGGGTAGGTGATACGCAGTATTTT
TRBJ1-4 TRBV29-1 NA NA CSVEDPMEATNEKLFF TGCAGCGTTGAAGATCCGATGGAGGCAACTAATGAAAAACTGTTTTTT
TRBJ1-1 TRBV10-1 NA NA CASSDPLRGTEAFF TGCGCCAGCAGTGACCCCCTCAGGGGTACTGAAGCTTTCTTT
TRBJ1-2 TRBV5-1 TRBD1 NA CASSPSTGGHGYTF TGCGCCAGCAGCCCATCGACAGGGGGCCATGGCTACACCTTC
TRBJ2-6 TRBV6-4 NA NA CASSSLAAGANVLTF TGTGCCAGCAGTAGCCTTGCTGCTGGGGCCAACGTCCTGACTTTC
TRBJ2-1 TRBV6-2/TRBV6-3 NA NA CASSWAYNNEQFF TGTGCCAGCAGTTGGGCATACAACAATGAGCAGTTCTTC
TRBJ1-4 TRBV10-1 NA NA CASWANNEKLFF TGCGCCAGCTGGGCGAATAATGAAAAACTGTTTTTT
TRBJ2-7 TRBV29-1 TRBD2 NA CSVDGLAGGPRNEQYF TGCAGCGTTGATGGGCTAGCGGGAGGGCCACGGAACGAGCAGTACTTC
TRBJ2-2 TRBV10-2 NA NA CASTGRSGTVYTGELFF TGCGCCAGCACTGGCCGGTCGGGAACGGTCTATACCGGGGAGCTGTTTTTT
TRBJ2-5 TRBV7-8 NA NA CASSLLGGGETQYF TGTGCCAGCAGCTTGCTTGGGGGAGGAGAGACCCAGTACTTC
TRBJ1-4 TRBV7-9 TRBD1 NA CASSEDRDNEKLFF TGTGCCAGCAGCGAGGACAGGGATAATGAAAAACTGTTTTTT
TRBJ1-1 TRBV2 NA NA CASSPSGDPRTEAFF TGTGCCAGCAGTCCCTCCGGAGACCCCCGCACTGAAGCTTTCTTT
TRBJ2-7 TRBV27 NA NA CASSSITGHEQYF TGTGCCAGCAGTTCAATAACAGGGCACGAGCAGTACTTC
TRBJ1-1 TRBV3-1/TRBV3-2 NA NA CASSQVGGPLNTEAFF TGTGCCAGCAGCCAAGTAGGAGGCCCCTTGAACACTGAAGCTTTCTTT
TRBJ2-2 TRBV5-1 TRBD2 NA CASSLPGLAGTNTGELFF TGCGCCAGCAGCTTACCGGGACTAGCGGGGACTAACACCGGGGAGCTGTTTTTT
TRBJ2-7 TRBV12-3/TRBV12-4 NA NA CASSLRQGYEQYF TGTGCCAGCAGTTTGCGGCAGGGCTACGAGCAGTACTTC